This TCR beta chain was captured in a study of regulatory T cells in long-lasting Graves disease. CDR3 length equals 13 residues. Germline loops: CDR1 MNHNS, CDR2 SASEGT. The V gene lost 3 bases and the J gene lost 4 bases, with 7 bases spanning the gap. Both iRepertoire HTBI primers and Arm-PCR of CDR3 regions were used to build the TCR beta libraries. TCRdb ran MiXCR on the multiplex PCR reads and lists one entry per CDR3 protein. The table includes a few hundred thousand distinct CDR3 sequences, 20% to 25% detected once. Time point given: persistent/refractory GD, antithyroid drugs over 5 years with positive TRAb. RNA extracted from PBMCs served as the sequencing template.

The chain recombines TRBV6-1 with TRBJ1-5; D is uncertain. The sample was peripheral blood mononuclear cells (PBMCs), taken when the disease was refractory, from a patient treated with antithyroid drugs. This sequence originates from a female donor with Graves disease. The CDR3 loop is CASSEGFNQPQHF. As DNA, the CDR3 is TGTGCCAGCAGTGAGGGATTTAATCAGCCCCAGCATTTT.